The 21 T cell receptor beta chains below were found in one sample sequenced in a study of beta chain features in type 1 diabetes. Whole-study findings and limits: In all four CD4+ subsets, TCRB CDR3 length was significantly, moderately reduced in type 1 diabetes.

The isolated RNA, all of it, was reverse transcribed, so expressed TCRB transcripts were what got sequenced. Sequencing used immunoSEQ multiplex PCR; TCRdb keeps in-frame clones, though not all of them. The table lists 100,000 to 150,000 clones, approximately 10% of them singletons. Antigens for these TCRs are unknown. Input material: central memory CD4+ T cells from blood. These TCRs come from a man aged 25 to 45 with type 1 diabetes.

Concerning this clone itself: One end of the junction fails to match germline, which may point to a read error. This sequence joins TRBV7-7 and TRBJ2-7; TRBD2 is a possible D gene (5 bases). CDR3 size: 13 residues. Germline loops: CDR1 SSHAT, CDR2 FNYEAQ (reference sequence). CDR3 DNA sequence: TGTGCTAGCAGCTCCGGGATTCAGCACGAGCAGTACTTC. Translating it yields CASSSGIQHEQYF.

This clone was counted a few times. This chain links TRBV11-3 with TRBJ2-3; D ambiguous. CDR3 size: 14 residues. Deletions cut 1 base from V and 0 bases from J, with 5 bases between. CDR1 is SGHNT, CDR2 YENEEA, per germline. The CDR3 region has the DNA TGTGCCAGCAGCTTAGGGCAGAGCACAGATACGCAGTATTTT. Translating it yields CASSLGQSTDTQYF.

This clone was seen a handful of times. The chain is built from TRBV28 and TRBJ1-5; D not resolved. The germline V gene has CDR1 MDHEN and CDR2 SYDVKM. The CDR3 contains 14 residues. Trimming removed 6 bases at V and 5 bases at J, with 14 bases between. CDR3 in amino acids: CASRRELKDQPQHF. The CDR3 DNA reads TGTGCCAGCAGAAGGGAGCTTAAGGATCAGCCCCAGCATTTT.

There are many counts of this clone. This chain connects TRBV7-9 to TRBJ1-1, with D possibly matching TRBD1 (5 bases). The CDR3 has 12 amino acids. CDR1 and CDR2 from the germline V gene are SEHNR and FQNEAQ (reference sequence). Trimming pared 8 bases from V and 10 bases from J, leaving 17 bases between. DNA of the CDR3: TGTGCCAGCTCATTACAGGTGGAGGGAGCTTTCTTT. It translates to CASSLQVEGAFF.

V is TRBV19 and J is TRBJ1-1; no clear D. Germline values: CDR1 LNHDA, CDR2 SQIVND (reference sequence). V was trimmed by 1 base and J by 0 bases, leaving 6 bases between them. This CDR3 region has 14 residues. The CDR3 DNA follows: TGTGCCAGTAGTATAGTAAACTTGAACACTGAAGCTTTCTTT. This codes for CASSIVNLNTEAFF.

Concerning this clone itself: This sequence may be a read error, since a much larger clone differs from it by one base. The chain carries TRBV11-2 and TRBJ1-2; possibly TRBD1 for D (6 bases). CDR1 and CDR2 (germline): SGHAT, FQNNGV. V lost 5 bases, J lost 4 bases, and 8 bases lay in between. This CDR3 contains 12 residues. The CDR3 DNA sequence: TGTGCCAGCAGCGAACAGGGCTATGGCTACACCTTC. Protein product: CASSEQGYGYTF.

This clone has just a few counts. The CDR3 is CASSLASGSYEQYF. DNA of the CDR3: TGTGCCAGCAGCTTAGCAAGCGGCTCCTACGAGCAGTACTTC. The chain combines TRBV7-2 with TRBJ2-7, with D perhaps TRBD2 (5 bases). CDR3 length: 14 residues. The ends were cut back, 0 bases at V and 0 bases at J, with 6 bases in the middle. CDR1 is SGHTA, CDR2 FQGNSA, per germline.

This clone was picked up a small number of times. The V gene is TRBV7-2, the J gene TRBJ2-3; 7 bases match TRBD2. This CDR3 has 17 residues. The ends lost 0 bases at V and 4 bases at J; junction bases unmatched: 10. Germline V CDR1 and CDR2: SGHTA, FQGNSA. The DNA for the CDR3 is TGTGCCAGCAGCTTAGCGTCGGGACGGGGGGTCTCAGATACGCAGTATTTT. Amino acids: CASSLASGRGVSDTQYF. Based on the CDR3 plus reference TRBV7-2 and TRBJ2-3, the full variable domain is GAGVSQSPSNKVTEKGKDVELRCDPISGHTALYWYRQSLGQGLEFLIYFQGNSAPDKSGLPSDRFSAERTGGSVSTLTIQRTQQEDSAVYLCASSLASGRGVSDTQYFGPGTRLTVL.

This clone has more than one count but fewer than ten. V and J are TRBV4-3 and TRBJ2-3, with D possibly matching TRBD1 (6 bases). Looked up from germline, CDR1 is LGHNA and CDR2 is YSLEER. This CDR3 region has 18 residues. V lost 0 bases, J lost 3 bases, and 19 bases lay in between. The CDR3 sequence is CASSQEFWVQGRTDTQYF. The CDR3 DNA is TGCGCCAGCAGCCAAGAATTTTGGGTACAGGGTAGGACAGATACGCAGTATTTT.

This clone was seen a few times. V usage is TRBV7-9 and J usage is TRBJ2-2, with D possibly being TRBD2 (5 bases). The CDR3 has 16 residues. V dropped 3 bases and J dropped 3 bases, with 14 bases sitting between them. Germline CDR1 reads SEHNR; CDR2 reads FQNEAQ (reference sequence). The CDR3 is CASSLMRRRDTGELFF. CDR3 sequence (DNA): TGTGCCAGCAGCTTGATGCGGAGGCGTGACACCGGGGAGCTGTTTTTT.

In this sample, this clone turned up once. This chain links TRBV7-3 with TRBJ2-1; 9 bases agree with TRBD2. This CDR3 spans 16 amino acids. Losses at the gene ends were 5 bases for V and 1 base for J; bases not matched to a gene: 6. Germline-derived CDR1 and CDR2 are SGHTA and FQGTGA. CDR3: CASSTLSGGSYNEQFF. Here the CDR3 DNA reads TGTGCCAGCAGCACCCTTAGCGGGGGTTCCTACAATGAGCAGTTCTTC.

This clone was counted between two and nine times. The V gene is TRBV6-1, the J gene TRBJ1-2; D not resolved. V lost 2 bases, J lost 5 bases, and 9 bases lay in between. This CDR3 spans 13 amino acids. The germline CDR1 and CDR2 sequences are MNHNS and SASEGT. The CDR3 spells CASSESVEYGYTF. For the CDR3, the DNA is TGTGCCAGCAGTGAATCCGTCGAGTATGGCTACACCTTC.

This clone was observed a few times. The CDR3 sequence: CASSLLMSLFF. The DNA for the CDR3 is TGTGCCAGCAGCTTGCTTATGAGTCTGTTTTTT. V and J are TRBV7-2 and TRBJ1-4; no definite D call. CDR1 is SGHTA and CDR2 is FQGNSA in the germline V gene. The V end was cut by 3 bases, the J end by 14 bases, with 10 bases between. The CDR3 contains 11 residues.

A word on this clone: Other DNA sequences in the same sample also yield this CDR3. V and J are TRBV9 and TRBJ1-1; the D gene is possibly TRBD1 (5 bases). V was pared by 3 bases and J by 1 base, with 7 bases between. The CDR3 is 13 amino acids. The germline V gene encodes CDR1 SGDLS and CDR2 YYNGEE. CDR3 in amino acids: CASSAQGNTEAFF. CDR3 in DNA: TGTGCCAGCAGCGCCCAGGGGAACACTGAAGCTTTCTTT.

There are a few counts of this clone. V and J are TRBV9 and TRBJ2-3, with 9 bases aligning to TRBD1. The CDR3 runs to 17 residues. The junction had 8 bases not matched to a gene; V was cut back by 3 bases and J by 0 bases. The V gene's germline CDR1 is SGDLS and CDR2 YYNGEE. Here the CDR3 DNA reads TGTGCCAGCAGCGCAGAGGCGGGACAGGGCAGCACAGATACGCAGTATTTT. Its protein is CASSAEAGQGSTDTQYF.

CDR3 DNA sequence: TGCAGCGTTGTAGGGGCCGATTTCACCGGGGAGCTGTTTTTT. The encoded protein is CSVVGADFTGELFF. The chain employs TRBV29-1 and TRBJ2-2; D perhaps matches TRBD1 (5 bases). Germline CDR1 and CDR2: SQVTM and ANQGSEA. V gave up 4 bases and J gave up 4 bases, with 13 bases separating them. The CDR3 spans 14 residues.

The chain combines TRBV30 with TRBJ2-3; 9 positions match TRBD2. The CDR3 sequence is 14 residues long. Germline values: CDR1 GTSNPN, CDR2 SVGIG (reference sequence). The junction had 7 bases not matched to a gene; V was cut back by 3 bases and J by 6 bases. CDR3 in amino acids: CAWSARGGGDTQYF. DNA of the CDR3: TGTGCCTGGAGCGCGCGGGGGGGCGGGGATACGCAGTATTTT. The complete variable domain, with remaining parts taken from reference TRBV30 and TRBJ2-3, reads SQTIHQWPATLVQPVGSPLSLECTVEGTSNPNLYWYRQAAGRGLQLLFYSVGIGQISSEVPQNLSASRPQDRQFILSSKKLLLSDSGFYLCAWSARGGGDTQYFGPGTRLTVL.

A remark on this clone: This sample also contains other DNA sequences that code for the same CDR3. The V call is TRBV5-1, the J call TRBJ2-5, with D perhaps TRBD2 (5 bases). CDR1 is SGHRS and CDR2 is YFSETQ in the germline V gene. The CDR3 has 12 residues. With 0 bases removed from V and 5 bases from J, the gap between germline ends came to 5 bases. CDR3 nucleotides: TGCGCCAGCAGCTTGGCGGGGGAGACCCAGTACTTC. Protein product: CASSLAGETQYF.

The chain couples TRBV29-1 to TRBJ2-5; D gene unclear. This CDR3 region has 12 residues. V was trimmed by 7 bases and J by 2 bases, leaving 11 bases between them. Per the germline V gene, CDR1 is SQVTM and CDR2 is ANQGSEA. CDR3 in amino acids: CSAVGSQETQYF. The CDR3 nucleotides read TGCAGCGCGGTGGGCAGTCAAGAGACCCAGTACTTC.

The rearrangement joins TRBV6-6 to TRBJ2-2, with D maybe TRBD1 (5 bases). Germline CDR1 is MNHNY and CDR2 is SVGAGI (reference sequence). Trimming removed 10 bases from V and 6 bases from J, with 18 bases in between. The CDR3 is 14 residues long. CDR3 in DNA: TGTGCCACCGGTTGGGCAGGGTCCCCCGGGGAGCTGTTTTTT. Amino acid sequence: CATGWAGSPGELFF.

Comment on this clone: Other nucleotide sequences from this sample produce the same CDR3. V usage is TRBV2 and J usage is TRBJ1-5; possible D gene TRBD1, 6 bases. The CDR3 loop spans 14 amino acids. Trimming took off 4 bases at V and 1 base at J, with 8 bases between the two ends. The germline CDR1 and CDR2 sequences are SNHLY and FYNNEI. The CDR3 reads CASSAGTSNQPQHF. CDR3 coding DNA: TGTGCCAGCAGTGCAGGGACAAGCAATCAGCCCCAGCATTTT.